A single sample gave rise to the 11 T cell receptor beta chains below, sequenced in a study of patients and donors after allogeneic stem cell transplantation (dated by TCRdb to about 2020). Libraries were made using RT-PCR. Reads for this sample came from a NextSeq 550. TCRdb reprocessing: public reads trimmed at Q25 with fastp, clones called with MiXCR, in-frame beta chains kept. Every CDR3 protein is listed once, alongside the most common genes and DNA of its rows. The sample records about 70,000 distinct CDR3 sequences, about 25% of which are singletons. About 30% of the sample comes from the top ten. Sequencing was carried out using blood, either unsorted or a sorted T cell fraction (not recorded which). These receptors came from a human donor who was either an allogeneic HSCT recipient or a stem cell or donor lymphocyte infusion donor (not recorded which). It is not recorded whose cells these are; they may come from a transplant donor.

The chain carries TRBV28 and TRBJ1-5; D unresolved. CDR3 length: 12 amino acids. V was pared by 2 bases and J by 5 bases, with 4 bases between. Germline lookup yields CDR1 MDHEN and CDR2 SYDVKM. CDR3 region: CASSLAHQPQHF. The DNA of the CDR3 is TGTGCCAGCAGTTTAGCTCATCAGCCCCAGCATTTT.

V gene TRBV5-1 combines with J gene TRBJ2-1; D may be TRBD1 or TRBD2 (5 bases each). Trimming removed 3 bases from V and 10 bases from J, with 20 bases in between. The CDR3 contains 15 residues. Germline V CDR1 and CDR2: SGHRS, YFSETQ. This chain's CDR3 is CASSSHAVGDGEQFF. The CDR3 DNA is TGCGCCAGCAGCTCACACGCAGTTGGGGACGGGGAGCAGTTCTTC.

The V and J genes are TRBV2 and TRBJ2-7; tentative D call: TRBD1 (6 bases). Trimming shortened V by 3 bases and J by 5 bases, and 14 bases separated the two germline ends. The CDR3 sequence is 14 residues long. The germline gives CDR1 SNHLY, CDR2 FYNNEI. As DNA, the CDR3 is TGTGCCAGCAGTGATTGGGGGCTCCTAGACGAGCAGTACTTC. Translated, it gives CASSDWGLLDEQYF.

The chain uses TRBV6-5 and TRBJ1-2; 7 positions match TRBD1. This CDR3 has 15 residues. The V and J ends lost 4 bases and 7 bases, in that order; junction bases with no gene match: 12. Per the germline V gene, CDR1 is MNHEY and CDR2 is SVGAGI. The CDR3 bases are TGTGCCAGCAGTTCACACAGGGGTGGAGTAATTGGCTACACCTTC. It codes for CASSSHRGGVIGYTF.

The CDR3 sequence is CASSLERDPWTYNEQFF. The CDR3 bases are TGTGCCAGCAGCTTAGAACGGGACCCGTGGACCTACAATGAGCAGTTCTTC. The chain links TRBV7-9 to TRBJ2-1, with D possibly being TRBD1 or TRBD2 (5 bases each). The V end lost 1 base, the J end lost 2 bases, and 15 bases lay between the germline ends. Germline lookup yields CDR1 SEHNR and CDR2 FQNEAQ (reference sequence). This CDR3 has 17 residues.

This clonotype was seen repeatedly, ten times or more. The CDR3 sequence: CATGHATRGKLFF. The CDR3 region has the DNA TGTGCCACTGGACACGCGACCCGTGGAAAACTGTTTTTT. The chain joins TRBV10-3 to TRBJ1-4, with D possibly TRBD1 on 5 matching bases. The germline V gene encodes CDR1 ENHRY and CDR2 SYGVKD. Trimming left V 10 bases short and J 10 bases short, with 19 bases between. This CDR3 is built from 13 residues.

This clonotype was seen only a few times. The rearrangement uses TRBV5-1 and TRBJ1-1, with D perhaps TRBD1 (5 bases). The ends were cut back, 5 bases at V and 3 bases at J, with 14 bases in the middle. The length of the CDR3 is 14 residues. The germline CDR1 and CDR2 sequences are SGHRS and YFSETQ. The CDR3 DNA follows: TGCGCCAGCAGACCCAGGGTGGGAGACACTGAAGCTTTCTTT. Translation gives CASRPRVGDTEAFF. Full variable domain (missing parts from reference TRBV5-1 and TRBJ1-1): KAGVTQTPRYLIKTRGQQVTLSCSPISGHRSVSWYQQTPGQGLQFLFEYFSETQRNKGNFPGRFSGRQFSNSRSEMNVSTLELGDSALYLCASRPRVGDTEAFFGQGTRLTVV.

This sequence joins TRBV10-3 and TRBJ2-2; no reliable D call. In germline, CDR1 is ENHRY, CDR2 SYGVKD. The CDR3 sequence is 16 residues long. V was trimmed by 0 bases and J by 4 bases, leaving 12 bases between them. The CDR3 region has the DNA TGTGCCATCAGTGAGTCGACGGGTAGAGTCACCGGGGAGCTGTTTTTT. The encoded protein is CAISESTGRVTGELFF.

V and J are TRBV7-2 and TRBJ2-3; D not resolved. Germline V gene data show CDR1 as SGHTA and CDR2 as FQGNSA. This CDR3 has 12 residues. V lost 5 bases and J lost 8, with 11 bases in between. The CDR3 sequence: CASSQRLGTQYF. DNA for the CDR3: TGTGCCAGCAGCCAGAGGCTAGGTACGCAGTATTTT.

This CDR3 is CASSQDRGAEQYF. Written as DNA, the CDR3 is TGTGCCAGCAGCCAAGATAGGGGAGCCGAGCAGTACTTC. This chain links TRBV4-2 with TRBJ2-7, with D perhaps matching TRBD1 or TRBD2 (5 bases each). From germline, CDR1 is LGHNA and CDR2 YNFKEQ. CDR3 length equals 13 residues. V lost 0 bases and J lost 6, with 9 bases in between.

V usage is TRBV29-1 and J usage is TRBJ2-5; perhaps D is TRBD1 or TRBD2 (5 bases each). The V and J ends lost 6 bases and 1 base respectively, with 15 bases between them. CDR3 length: 14 amino acids. Germline loops: CDR1 SQVTM, CDR2 ANQGSEA. The CDR3 here is CSVEYGTAQETQYF. The DNA for the CDR3 is TGCAGCGTGGAATATGGGACGGCCCAAGAGACCCAGTACTTC.